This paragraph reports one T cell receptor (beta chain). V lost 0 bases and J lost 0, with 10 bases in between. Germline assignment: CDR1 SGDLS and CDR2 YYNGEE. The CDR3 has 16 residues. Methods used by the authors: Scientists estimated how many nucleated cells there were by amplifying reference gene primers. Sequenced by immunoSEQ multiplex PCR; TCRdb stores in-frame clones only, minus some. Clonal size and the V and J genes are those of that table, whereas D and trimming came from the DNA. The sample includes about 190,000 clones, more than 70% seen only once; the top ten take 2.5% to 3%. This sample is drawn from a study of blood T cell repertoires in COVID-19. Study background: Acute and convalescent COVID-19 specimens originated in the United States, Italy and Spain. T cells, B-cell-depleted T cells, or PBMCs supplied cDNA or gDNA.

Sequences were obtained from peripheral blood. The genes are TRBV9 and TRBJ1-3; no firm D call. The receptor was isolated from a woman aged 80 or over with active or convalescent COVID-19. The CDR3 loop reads CASSVGQATSGNTIYF. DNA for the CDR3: TGTGCCAGCAGCGTAGGCCAGGCGACCTCTGGAAACACCATATATTTT.